The clone carrying this T cell receptor (beta chain) showed up just once. The CDR3 length is 17 residues. V was clipped by 2 bases and J by 0 bases, with 16 bases between them. Germline-derived CDR1 and CDR2 are SEHNR and FQNEAQ (reference sequence). The data originate from a study of technical replicates of blood from a few donors. Profiling relied on immunoSEQ multiplex PCR, and the TCRdb table lists in-frame clones only, not all of them. In the table there are approximately 66,000 clones, 88% of which are singletons. Sequencing used PBMCs. The chain joins TRBV7-9 to TRBJ1-2, with D unresolved. The source is a human donor in good health. Some clones in this sample may be carry-over from other donors' samples. CDR3 sequence reads: CASSLISRRGANYGYTF. The CDR3 DNA reads TGTGCCAGCAGCTTAATCTCCAGGCGGGGAGCTAACTATGGCTACACCTTC.